This T cell receptor beta chain was documented in a study of blood T cell repertoires in COVID-19. As for the study in general: The samples span acute and convalescent COVID-19 from the United States, Italy and Spain. PBMCs, B-cell-depleted T cells, or T cells were the source of the cDNA or gDNA that made up the material.

The germline V gene has CDR1 SGHVS and CDR2 FQNEAQ. Trimming cost V 1 base and J 0 bases; bases outside gene matches: 11. The CDR3 spans 20 residues. Allocation to cohorts depended on clinical history reported by the participants. Some clones are missing from TCRdb's copy, which holds only in-frame ones; the method was immunoSEQ multiplex PCR. The table lists approximately 290,000 clones, 80% to 90% of them singletons, with roughly 4% in the top ten. The chain joins TRBV7-8 to TRBJ1-6; TRBD1 matches 8 bases. Sequenced sample: PBMCs or T cells enriched from blood (not recorded which). This clonotype was obtained from a woman aged 25 to 39 who had recovered from COVID-19. CDR3 DNA: TGTGCCAGCAGCTTAGTAGTCGGACAGGGCCCGAGCTCCTATAATTCACCCCTCCACTTT. It specifies CASSLVVGQGPSSYNSPLHF.